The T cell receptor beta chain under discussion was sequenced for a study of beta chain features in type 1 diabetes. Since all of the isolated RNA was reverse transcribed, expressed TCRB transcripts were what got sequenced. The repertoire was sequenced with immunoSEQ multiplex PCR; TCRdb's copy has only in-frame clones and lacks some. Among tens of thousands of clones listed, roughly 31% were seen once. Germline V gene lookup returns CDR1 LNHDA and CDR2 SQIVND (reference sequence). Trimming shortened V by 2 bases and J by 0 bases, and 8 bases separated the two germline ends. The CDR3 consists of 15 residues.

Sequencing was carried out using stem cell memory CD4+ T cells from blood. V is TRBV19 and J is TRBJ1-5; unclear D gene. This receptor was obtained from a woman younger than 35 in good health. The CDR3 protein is CASSISRYSNQPQHF. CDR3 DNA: TGTGCCAGTAGTATAAGTAGATATAGCAATCAGCCCCAGCATTTT.